These 30 T cell receptor beta chains originate from one sample sequenced in a study of CD8 T cells in Susac syndrome. An amount of RNA that ranged from roughly 0.5 to 1 ug was reverse transcribed with random hexamers. TCRdb reanalysed the immunoSEQ multiplex PCR reads using MiXCR and keeps one entry per CDR3 protein. The data contain about 140,000 distinct CDR3 sequences, about 95% of them singletons. Material for sequencing was CD4+ T cells from PBMCs. These TCRs come from a human donor with Susac syndrome.

V and J are TRBV7-3 and TRBJ2-2; 7 nucleotides align to TRBD2. Germline-derived CDR1 and CDR2 are SGHTA and FQGTGA. The CDR3 runs 15 residues. The junction had 0 bases not matched to a gene; V was cut back by 2 bases and J by 0 bases. Here the CDR3 reads CASSLGLANTGELFF. In DNA form, the CDR3 reads TGTGCCAGCAGCTTAGGACTAGCGAACACCGGGGAGCTGTTTTTT.

The J gene is TRBJ2-1, the V gene TRBV7-9; 9 bases fit TRBD2. CDR3 length: 15 amino acids. The germline gives CDR1 SEHNR, CDR2 FQNEAQ (reference sequence). J lost 6 bases, V lost 3 bases, and 6 bases had no gene match. This chain's CDR3 is CASSLWLAGSNEQFF. The CDR3, as DNA: TGTGCCAGCAGCTTGTGGCTAGCGGGATCCAATGAGCAGTTCTTC.

CDR3 protein: CANQGLAENTGELFF. The CDR3 nucleotides read TGTGCCAACCAGGGACTAGCGGAAAACACCGGGGAGCTGTTTTTT. V gene TRBV30 combines with J gene TRBJ2-2, with TRBD2 identical over 11 bases. The CDR3 loop spans 15 amino acids. The V gene end was trimmed by 8 bases and the J gene end by 2 bases; junction bases not matched to a gene: 7. CDR1 and CDR2 from the germline V gene are GTSNPN and SVGIG (reference sequence).

This clonotype has only one observation. The chain recombines TRBV30 with TRBJ1-2, with D unresolved. The CDR3 runs 15 residues. The V end was cut by 0 bases, the J end by 2 bases, with 13 bases between. CDR1 is GTSNPN and CDR2 is SVGIG in the germline V gene (reference sequence). The CDR3: CAWSVVRAGNYGYTF. DNA for the CDR3: TGTGCCTGGAGTGTCGTTCGAGCGGGGAACTATGGCTACACCTTC.

About this clonotype itself: No conserved phenylalanine or tryptophan ends this CDR3, so it is likely a read error. The genes are TRBV30 and TRBJ2-1; 12 nucleotides match TRBD2. The CDR3 sequence is 15 residues long. Trimming at V came to 3 bases and at J to 6 bases, leaving 6 bases not matched to a gene. CDR1 is GTSNPN and CDR2 is SVGIG in the germline V gene (reference sequence). Written as DNA, the CDR3 is TGTGCCTGGAGCGATCTACTAGCGGGAGGCAATGAGCAGTTCCTC. This codes for CAWSDLLAGGNEQFL.

The V gene is TRBV20-1, the J gene TRBJ2-3, with TRBD2 matching 12 bases. V lost 6 bases and J lost 6; bases outside the gene matches: 7. Per the germline V gene, CDR1 is DFQATT and CDR2 is SNEGSKA (reference sequence). The length of the CDR3 is 14 residues. The CDR3 coding sequence is TGCAGTGCGCGACTAGCGGGAGAGGGGGATACGCAGTATTTT. It yields the protein CSARLAGEGDTQYF.

The rearrangement joins TRBV29-1 to TRBJ2-3, with unresolved D. Germline lookup yields CDR1 SQVTM and CDR2 ANQGSEA. The V and J ends lost 8 bases and 2 bases respectively, with 20 bases between them. The CDR3 sequence is 15 residues long. CDR3 in DNA: TGCAGCTACCTTACTTTAGCTTCGGCCACAGATACGCAGTATTTT. Translating gives CSYLTLASATDTQYF.

This clonotype was counted once. This chain links TRBV20-1 with TRBJ1-1; D possibly corresponds to TRBD1 (5 bases). Germline CDR1 reads DFQATT; CDR2 reads SNEGSKA (reference sequence). V gave up 5 bases and J gave up 2 bases, with 12 bases separating them. The CDR3 spans 13 residues. The CDR3 DNA sequence: TGCAGTGCTTTTGACAGTTCTAACACTGAAGCTTTCTTT. This gives the protein CSAFDSSNTEAFF.

The CDR3 protein is CASSLGGLAETQYF. CDR3 DNA: TGTGCCAGCAGTTTGGGGGGACTAGCTGAGACCCAGTACTTC. J is TRBJ2-5 and V is TRBV28; 9 bases agree with TRBD2. V lost 3 bases and J lost 5; bases outside the gene matches: 4. The CDR3 consists of 14 residues. CDR1 MDHEN and CDR2 SYDVKM come from the germline V gene.

This clonotype was observed once. This chain links TRBV30 with TRBJ2-7; a possible D gene is TRBD1 (5 bases). Germline V lookup: CDR1 GTSNPN, CDR2 SVGIG (reference sequence). V was shortened by 0 bases and J by 9 bases, with 12 bases between the two germline ends. The CDR3 sequence is 12 residues long. This CDR3 is CAWSVQGGRQYF. The CDR3 coding sequence is TGTGCCTGGAGTGTCCAGGGTGGTCGGCAGTACTTC.

The chain combines TRBV7-2 with TRBJ1-2; no reliable D call. The germline CDR1 and CDR2 sequences are SGHTA and FQGNSA. Trimming pared 1 base from V and 4 bases from J, leaving 19 bases between. CDR3 size: 17 residues. The CDR3 DNA reads as TGTGCCAGCAGCTTAGTCCACCCAGCACGTATCGGCTATGGCTACACCTTC. It encodes CASSLVHPARIGYGYTF.

This clonotype showed up just once. The chain has TRBV6-5 and TRBJ1-1, with D unclear. CDR1 is MNHEY, CDR2 SVGAGI, per germline. The CDR3 covers 13 residues. Trimming left V 2 bases short and J 3 bases short, with 7 bases between. The CDR3 loop reads CASSYHQDTEAFF. Here the CDR3 DNA reads TGTGCCAGCAGTTACCATCAGGACACTGAAGCTTTCTTT.

The chain couples TRBV30 to TRBJ1-1, with a tentative D call TRBD1 (6 bases). Trimming took off 0 bases at V and 5 bases at J, with 22 bases between the two ends. This CDR3 has 17 amino acids. Germline V gene lookup returns CDR1 GTSNPN and CDR2 SVGIG (reference sequence). The DNA of the CDR3 is TGTGCCTGGAGTGTCCCAGGGGCCTTGGGGCTACTGACTGAAGCTTTCTTT. This codes for CAWSVPGALGLLTEAFF. Filled out from reference TRBV30 and TRBJ1-1, the complete variable domain reads SQTIHQWPATLVQPVGSPLSLECTVEGTSNPNLYWYRQAAGRGLQLLFYSVGIGQISSEVPQNLSASRPQDRQFILSSKKLLLSDSGFYLCAWSVPGALGLLTEAFFGQGTRLTVV.

In its sample, this clonotype was seen once. The V and J genes are TRBV7-9 and TRBJ1-1, with D perhaps TRBD1 (6 bases). CDR3 length equals 14 residues. V was trimmed by 5 bases and J by 2 bases, leaving 12 bases between them. From germline, CDR1 is SEHNR and CDR2 FQNEAQ (reference sequence). The CDR3 protein is CASSREGGNTEAFF. For the CDR3, the DNA is TGTGCCAGCAGCCGCGAGGGGGGCAACACTGAAGCTTTCTTT.

The V gene is TRBV20-1, the J gene TRBJ2-5; TRBD1 aligns across 7 bases. Germline assignment: CDR1 DFQATT and CDR2 SNEGSKA (reference sequence). The CDR3 runs to 14 residues. Losses at the gene ends were 2 bases for V and 2 bases for J; bases not matched to a gene: 5. The CDR3 reads CSARPWDRQETQYF. In DNA form, the CDR3 reads TGCAGTGCTAGACCCTGGGACAGACAAGAGACCCAGTACTTC.

The rearrangement uses TRBV2 and TRBJ2-3, with TRBD2 matching over 12 bases. The J segment lost 1 base and the V segment lost 4 bases, leaving 0 bases of the junction unmatched. CDR3 length: 15 amino acids. Germline V lookup: CDR1 SNHLY, CDR2 FYNNEI. CDR3 protein: CASSGTSGGTDTQYF. The CDR3 nucleotides are TGTGCCAGCAGTGGGACTAGCGGGGGCACAGATACGCAGTATTTT.

This clonotype has only one observation. This CDR3 reads CASSRQSSYEQYF. The CDR3 DNA reads TGTGCCAGCAGTAGACAGAGCTCCTACGAGCAGTACTTC. The genes are TRBV25-1 and TRBJ2-7; D is possibly TRBD1 (5 bases). This CDR3 contains 13 residues. Germline V gene lookup returns CDR1 MGHDK and CDR2 SYGVNS. Trimming pared 5 bases from V and 0 bases from J, leaving 8 bases between.

DNA for the CDR3: TGTGCCAGCAGCCCTGTTACAAACACCGGGGAGCTGTTTTTT. Translation gives CASSPVTNTGELFF. The V gene is TRBV4-2, the J gene TRBJ2-2, with D unresolved. Germline V gene data show CDR1 as LGHNA and CDR2 as YNFKEQ. V was pared by 4 bases and J by 2 bases, with 8 bases between. This CDR3 is built from 14 residues.

CDR3 residues: CASSLGQGRGSYEQYF. The CDR3 DNA reads as TGTGCCAGCAGCTTAGGGCAGGGAAGGGGGTCCTACGAGCAGTACTTC. The J gene is TRBJ2-7, the V gene TRBV7-2; D perhaps matches TRBD1 (6 bases). This CDR3 is 16 amino acids long. V was clipped by 1 base and J by 1 base, with 14 bases between them. The germline V gene encodes CDR1 SGHTA and CDR2 FQGNSA.

The chain combines TRBV30 with TRBJ2-7, with 8 bases aligning to TRBD1. The CDR3 is 13 residues long. The germline V gene has CDR1 GTSNPN and CDR2 SVGIG (reference sequence). Germline trimming cut 2 bases from V and 6 bases from J; bases unmatched to any gene: 6. Written as DNA, the CDR3 is TGTGCCTGGAGTCCTGACAGGGGCTCCGAGCAGTACTTC. Its protein product is CAWSPDRGSEQYF.

The chain joins TRBV20-1 to TRBJ2-7, with 7 bases fitting TRBD2. Germline CDR1 reads DFQATT; CDR2 reads SNEGSKA (reference sequence). V was clipped by 0 bases and J by 4 bases; unmatched bases: 9. The CDR3 extends over 15 amino acids. The CDR3 region is CSARETSSGRYEQYF. Here the CDR3 DNA reads TGCAGTGCTAGAGAGACCTCTAGCGGCCGGTACGAGCAGTACTTC.

The gene calls are TRBV15 and TRBJ2-5; D not certain. The CDR3 loop spans 12 amino acids. V was cut by 3 bases and J by 5 bases, with 7 bases left in between. Germline values: CDR1 LNHNV, CDR2 YYDKDF (reference sequence). The CDR3 nucleotides are TGTGCCACCAGCAGGGGTTGGGAGACCCAGTACTTC. Protein sequence: CATSRGWETQYF.

The CDR3 coding sequence is TGTGCCAGCAGTTTAATGGGTGGGGGGCCCCACGAGCAGTACTTC. Its protein is CASSLMGGGPHEQYF. The V and J genes are TRBV12-3 or TRBV12-4 and TRBJ2-7; possibly TRBD1 or TRBD2 for D (6 bases each). Trimming removed 2 bases from V and 5 bases from J, with 16 bases in between. The CDR3 totals 15 residues.

The chain employs TRBV29-1 and TRBJ2-5; no clear D. The CDR3 spans 13 residues. The germline V gene has CDR1 SQVTM and CDR2 ANQGSEA. Trimming cost V 4 bases and J 4 bases, with 13 bases left between them. The DNA for the CDR3 is TGCAGCGTTGCCGCTAGTCCGGGAGAGACCCAGTACTTC. Its protein product is CSVAASPGETQYF.

This chain connects TRBV20-1 to TRBJ2-3; TRBD2 matches at 12 bases. CDR3 length: 15 residues. From germline, CDR1 is DFQATT and CDR2 SNEGSKA (reference sequence). Trimming took 7 bases from V and 4 from J; bases not matched to a gene: 9. The CDR3 DNA reads as TGCAGTGTCGCGCAACTAGCGGGGGGAGCAGATACGCAGTATTTT. Translation gives CSVAQLAGGADTQYF.

The V call is TRBV12-3 or TRBV12-4, the J call TRBJ2-7; TRBD2 matches 11 bases. The CDR3 consists of 14 residues. V trimming: 6 bases; J trimming: 3 bases; junction bases outside the gene matches: 4. CDR3 region: CASRSSGRGYEQYF. The CDR3 region has the DNA TGTGCCAGCAGGAGTAGCGGGAGGGGCTACGAGCAGTACTTC.

In its sample, this clonotype was seen once. The DNA for the CDR3 is TGTGCCTGGAGTGTAACTAGCGGGGGGGATACGCAGTATTTT. Its translation is CAWSVTSGGDTQYF. The chain recombines TRBV30 with TRBJ2-3; 12 positions match TRBD2. Germline V lookup: CDR1 GTSNPN, CDR2 SVGIG (reference sequence). This CDR3 has 14 residues. The J segment lost 6 bases and the V segment lost 0 bases, leaving 1 base of the junction unmatched.

V is TRBV12-3 or TRBV12-4 and J is TRBJ1-5; D not certain. The V end lost 6 bases, the J end lost 5 bases, and 8 bases lay between the germline ends. The CDR3 contains 12 residues. The CDR3 DNA is TGTGCCAGCAGCCTGTGGGATCAGCCCCAGCATTTT. Protein product: CASSLWDQPQHF.

In its sample, this clonotype was seen once. The chain employs TRBV5-4 and TRBJ2-5, with TRBD2 matching over 14 bases. CDR1 SGHNT and CDR2 YYREEE come from the germline V gene (reference sequence). This CDR3 has 17 residues. The V and J ends lost 4 bases and 0 bases, in that order; junction bases with no gene match: 5. CDR3 sequence (DNA): TGTGCCAGCAGCCCCGGGACTAGCGGGGGCCACCAAGAGACCCAGTACTTC. Protein sequence: CASSPGTSGGHQETQYF.

This chain connects TRBV7-2 to TRBJ1-2, with TRBD1 matching over 10 bases. Germline assignment: CDR1 SGHTA and CDR2 FQGNSA. The junction had 13 bases not matched to a gene; V was cut back by 7 bases and J by 11 bases. The CDR3 length is 14 residues. The CDR3 DNA reads TGTGCCAGCAACCCGACAGGGGGCTCCGGAGGATACACCTTC. The encoded protein is CASNPTGGSGGYTF.